A selection of T cell receptor beta chains follows, all from one sample in a study of blood T cell repertoires in COVID-19. The method was immunoSEQ multiplex PCR; TCRdb's version includes in-frame clones alone and lacks a portion of them. The table includes under 300,000 clones, about four fifths detected once. The sequencing input was peripheral blood. The source of these receptors is an elderly woman with acute or convalescent COVID-19. Both conserved end residues are trimmed from each CDR3.

j_gene	v_gene	CDR3aa
TRBJ1-1	TRBV5-1	ASRLTGGEDTEAF
TRBJ1-2	TRBV20-1	SASWAGGDGGYT
TRBJ1-1	TRBV28	ASSLVDRLTEAF
TRBJ2-2	TRBV19	ASSPSGNTGELF
TRBJ2-7	TRBV3-1/TRBV3-2	ASSLGDRGSLQY
TRBJ1-5	TRBV6-5	ASSYGSGGNQPQH
TRBJ2-7	TRBV5-1	ASSLAGGPPYEQY
TRBJ1-2	TRBV30	AWSGLTGKSYGYT
TRBJ1-6	TRBV12-3/TRBV12-4	ASSFTGSPLH
TRBJ2-5	TRBV7-9	ASSFWQGQETQY
TRBJ2-5	TRBV2	ASSRGTTPRTQY
TRBJ1-2	TRBV5-1	ASSLGQGAYGYT
TRBJ2-3	TRBV10-2	ASSVTGAITDTQY